The rows below give T cell receptor beta chains drawn from one sample of a study of response to subunit inactivated influenza vaccine. MiXCR, run by TCRdb on the RT-PCR reads, gives a single entry per CDR3 protein. The repertoire holds hundreds of thousands of distinct CDR3 sequences, with over 11% as singletons. The starting material was PBMCs from blood, obtained 14 to 15 days before vaccination. These TCRs come from a man aged 50 or older who received an inactivated influenza vaccine. Both conserved end residues are part of each CDR3. The D gene is left open where the match is weak. Size values are once, few and many counts, or a class for expanded clones, and some rows have none.

>TRBJ2-3|NA|13|TRBD2|TRBV20-1
CSASDLLASTQYF
TGCAGTGCTAGTGATCTACTAGCGAGTACGCAGTATTTT
>TRBJ2-2|NA|15|NA|TRBV7-9
CASNPARLRTGELFF
TGTGCCAGCAACCCGGCCCGCTTGCGCACCGGGGAGCTGTTTTTT
>TRBJ2-3|few|16|TRBD2|TRBV7-8
CASSPHASGGTDTQYF
TGTGCCAGCAGCCCTCACGCTAGCGGGGGCACAGATACGCAGTATTTT
>TRBJ2-3|NA|17|NA|TRBV12-3/TRBV12-4
CASSHLLDRTSTDTQYF
TGTGCCAGCAGTCACTTACTAGACCGCACTAGCACAGATACGCAGTATTTT
>TRBJ2-5|few|12|NA|TRBV20-1
CSLSSAQETQYF
TGCAGTCTCTCTAGCGCCCAAGAGACCCAGTACTTC
>TRBJ1-2|NA|13|TRBD1|TRBV29-1
CSVDGTGGAGYTF
TGCAGCGTTGATGGGACAGGGGGCGCTGGCTACACCTTC
>TRBJ2-6|many|19|NA|TRBV7-8
CASSLVRREWRSGANVLTF
TGTGCCAGCAGCTTAGTGAGACGGGAGTGGCGCTCTGGGGCCAACGTCCTGACTTTC
>TRBJ1-5|many|13|NA|TRBV7-2
CASSLGLRQPQHF
TGTGCCAGCAGCTTAGGCCTCCGTCAGCCCCAGCATTTT
>TRBJ1-6|few|15|NA|TRBV2
CASRVQGLSNSPLHF
TGTGCCAGCAGAGTACAGGGTCTGTCGAATTCACCCCTCCACTTT
>TRBJ2-1|few|14|NA|TRBV5-1
CASSPVAPNNEQFF
TGCGCCAGCAGCCCTGTGGCTCCGAACAATGAGCAGTTCTTC
>TRBJ1-1|few|13|NA|TRBV29-1
CSVQGFANTEAFF
TGCAGCGTCCAGGGATTTGCGAACACTGAAGCTTTCTTT
>TRBJ2-1|few|11|TRBD2|TRBV7-8
CASSERTSTFF
TGTGCCAGCAGCGAACGGACTAGCACCTTCTTC
>TRBJ2-2|few|15|NA|TRBV4-3
CASSQGLPGTGELFF
TGCGCCAGCAGCCAAGGACTCCCAGGAACCGGGGAGCTGTTTTTT
>TRBJ2-2|NA|19|NA|TRBV28
CASSFPSGGGRGNTGELFF
TGTGCCAGCAGTTTCCCCTCTGGGGGGGGGCGAGGGAACACCGGGGAGCTGTTTTTT
>TRBJ2-2|NA|15|TRBD1|TRBV4-1
CASSPMPGGLGELFF
TGCGCCAGCAGCCCGATGCCAGGGGGCTTGGGGGAGCTGTTTTTT
>TRBJ2-7|NA|16|NA|TRBV4-3
CASSQEAGLRAHEQYF
TGCGCCAGCAGCCAAGAGGCGGGGCTTCGAGCCCACGAGCAGTACTTC
>TRBJ1-5|few|15|NA|TRBV30
CAWSAASLGIQPQHF
TGTGCCTGGAGTGCAGCGAGCTTAGGCATACAGCCCCAGCATTTT
>TRBJ1-2|few|18|TRBD1|TRBV5-1
CASSWTVSPRTGTYGYTF
TGCGCCAGCAGCTGGACGGTCTCACCTCGGACAGGGACTTATGGCTACACCTTC
>TRBJ2-3|many|14|NA|TRBV29-1
CSVDRVDYTDTQYF
TGCAGCGTTGACAGGGTGGATTATACAGATACGCAGTATTTT
>TRBJ2-3|NA|14|NA|TRBV3-1
CASSHDRITDTQYF
TGTGCCAGCAGCCATGACAGGATTACGGATACGCAGTATTTT
>TRBJ2-1|few|17|TRBD2|TRBV7-6
CASSLAPGTSGSNEQFF
TGTGCCAGCAGCTTAGCGCCCGGGACTAGCGGGAGCAATGAGCAGTTCTTC
>TRBJ2-7|few|14|NA|TRBV5-1
CASSPTGVAYEQYF
TGCGCCAGCAGCCCGACGGGGGTAGCCTACGAGCAGTACTTC
>TRBJ2-3|NA|16|NA|TRBV12-3/TRBV12-4
CASSLTATRSTDTQYF
TGTGCCAGCAGTTTAACGGCTACCCGGAGCACAGATACGCAGTATTTT
>TRBJ2-7|NA|16|TRBD1|TRBV6-2/TRBV6-3
CASRRAGTGTSYEQYF
TGTGCCAGCAGACGCGCCGGGACAGGGACTTCCTACGAGCAGTACTTC
>TRBJ2-1|many|13|NA|TRBV7-8
CASSFPGDNEQFF
TGTGCCAGCAGCTTCCCAGGGGACAATGAGCAGTTCTTC
>TRBJ2-7|NA|15|TRBD1|TRBV20-1
CSARAPDRGLYEQYF
TGCAGTGCTAGAGCCCCCGACAGGGGTCTCTACGAGCAGTACTTC
>TRBJ2-6|NA|15|NA|TRBV4-3
CASSQEPSGANALTF
TGCGCCAGCAGCCAAGAACCCTCTGGGGCCAACGCCCTGACTTTC
>TRBJ2-7|few|15|TRBD1|TRBV2
CASSAPGQGPYEQYF
TGTGCCAGCAGCGCACCGGGACAGGGGCCCTACGAGCAGTACTTC
>TRBJ2-3|few|12|NA|TRBV6-5
CASGKAGDTQYF
TGTGCCAGCGGTAAGGCGGGAGATACGCAGTATTTT
>TRBJ2-7|few|13|NA|TRBV7-9
CASSLPHSYEQYF
TGTGCCAGCAGCTTACCCCACTCCTACGAGCAGTACTTC
>TRBJ2-2|few|15|NA|TRBV5-1
CASSPSSGFVGELFF
TGCGCCAGCAGCCCCAGTTCAGGGTTTGTCGGGGAGCTGTTTTTT
>TRBJ2-1|few|15|NA|TRBV28
CASSLLQGPYNEQFF
TGTGCCAGCAGTTTGTTGCAGGGACCCTACAATGAGCAGTTCTTC
>TRBJ2-5|NA|12|TRBD1|TRBV20-1
CSATDRAETQYF
TGCAGTGCCACGGACAGGGCGGAGACCCAGTACTTC
>TRBJ2-7|NA|17|TRBD2|TRBV12-3/TRBV12-4
CASSPRTSGGKAYEQYF
TGTGCCAGCAGTCCCCGGACTAGCGGGGGGAAAGCCTACGAGCAGTACTTC
>TRBJ1-2|NA|13|NA|TRBV27
CASSLSNGYGYTF
TGTGCCAGCAGTTTATCGAACGGTTATGGCTACACCTTC
>TRBJ2-2|few|13|NA|TRBV10-3
CAISEGILRELFF
TGTGCCATCAGTGAGGGGATCCTGAGGGAGCTGTTTTTT
>TRBJ2-2|NA|20|NA|TRBV21-1
CASSKKTSGGASKDTGELFF
TGTGCCAGCAGCAAAAAGACTAGCGGGGGGGCATCCAAGGACACCGGGGAGCTGTTTTTT
>TRBJ2-3|few|15|NA|TRBV20-1
CSARGPGRDTDTQYF
TGCAGTGCTAGAGGCCCCGGCAGAGACACAGATACGCAGTATTTT
>TRBJ1-2|few|14|TRBD1|TRBV19
CASSTTGAVYGYTF
TGTGCCAGTAGTACGACAGGGGCTGTCTATGGCTACACCTTC
>TRBJ2-3|few|15|NA|TRBV5-5
CASSGGSGSTDTQYF
TGTGCCAGCAGCGGGGGCAGCGGGAGCACAGATACGCAGTATTTT
>TRBJ2-7|many|14|NA|TRBV11-2
CASSHGTSTYEQYF
TGTGCCAGCAGCCACGGGACATCAACCTACGAGCAGTACTTC
>TRBJ2-1|few|15|NA|TRBV20-1
CSARDGRGSYNEQFF
TGCAGTGCTAGAGATGGGAGGGGGTCCTACAATGAGCAGTTCTTC
>TRBJ2-7|NA|12|NA|TRBV20-1
CSGLRSEYEQYF
TGCAGTGGATTGCGTTCGGAATACGAGCAGTACTTC
>TRBJ2-7|few|14|NA|TRBV11-2
CASTKTGRLYEQYF
TGTGCCAGCACTAAAACCGGGAGACTCTACGAGCAGTACTTC
>TRBJ2-2|NA|18|TRBD2|TRBV29-1
CSVEGSFGGAGYTGELFF
TGCAGCGTTGAAGGATCATTCGGGGGGGCGGGTTACACCGGGGAGCTGTTTTTT
>TRBJ1-5|NA|15|NA|TRBV6-5
CASSYSISSNQPQHF
TGTGCCAGCAGTTACTCGATCAGTAGCAATCAGCCCCAGCATTTT
>TRBJ2-1|many|16|TRBD2|TRBV27
CASTVYGGSSYNEQFF
TGTGCCAGCACCGTTTACGGCGGGAGCTCCTACAATGAGCAGTTCTTC
>TRBJ1-2|NA|14|TRBD1|TRBV3-1
CASSRRTGNYGYTF
TGTGCCAGCAGCCGACGGACAGGGAACTATGGCTACACCTTC
>TRBJ1-5|few|13|NA|TRBV6-6
CASRPTEGQPQHF
TGTGCCAGCAGGCCCACCGAGGGTCAGCCCCAGCATTTT
>TRBJ2-1|NA|16|TRBD2|TRBV18
CASSPFSSGRTNEQFF
TGTGCCAGCTCACCATTCAGTAGCGGGAGGACCAATGAGCAGTTCTTC
>TRBJ2-2|few|18|TRBD2|TRBV28
CASSSWGLAGDWTGELFF
TGTGCCAGCAGTTCCTGGGGACTAGCGGGAGATTGGACCGGGGAGCTGTTTTTT
>TRBJ2-1|NA|11|NA|TRBV6-6
CASSYSDEQFF
TGTGCCAGCAGTTACAGCGATGAGCAGTTCTTC
>TRBJ1-3|NA|16|NA|TRBV20-1
CSALPLTGLSGNTIYF
TGCAGTGCCCTACCTCTGACCGGACTCTCTGGAAACACCATATATTTT
>TRBJ2-2|NA|14|NA|TRBV27
CASSTGVGNGELFF
TGTGCCAGCAGTACTGGAGTGGGGAACGGGGAGCTGTTTTTT